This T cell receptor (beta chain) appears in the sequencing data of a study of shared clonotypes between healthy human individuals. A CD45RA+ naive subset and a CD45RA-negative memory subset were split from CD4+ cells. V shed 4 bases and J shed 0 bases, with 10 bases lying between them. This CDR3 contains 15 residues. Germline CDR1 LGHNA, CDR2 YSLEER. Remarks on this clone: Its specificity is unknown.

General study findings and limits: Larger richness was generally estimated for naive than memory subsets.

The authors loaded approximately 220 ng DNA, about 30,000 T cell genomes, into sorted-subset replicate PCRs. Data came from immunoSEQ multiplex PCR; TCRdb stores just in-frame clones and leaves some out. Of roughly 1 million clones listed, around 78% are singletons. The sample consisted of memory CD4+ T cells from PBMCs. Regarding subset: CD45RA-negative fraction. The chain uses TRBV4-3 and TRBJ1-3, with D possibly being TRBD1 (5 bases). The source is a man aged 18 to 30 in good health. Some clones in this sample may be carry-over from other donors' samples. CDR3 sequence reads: CASSPQGISGNTIYF. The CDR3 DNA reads TGCGCCAGCAGCCCCCAGGGTATCTCTGGAAACACCATATATTTT.